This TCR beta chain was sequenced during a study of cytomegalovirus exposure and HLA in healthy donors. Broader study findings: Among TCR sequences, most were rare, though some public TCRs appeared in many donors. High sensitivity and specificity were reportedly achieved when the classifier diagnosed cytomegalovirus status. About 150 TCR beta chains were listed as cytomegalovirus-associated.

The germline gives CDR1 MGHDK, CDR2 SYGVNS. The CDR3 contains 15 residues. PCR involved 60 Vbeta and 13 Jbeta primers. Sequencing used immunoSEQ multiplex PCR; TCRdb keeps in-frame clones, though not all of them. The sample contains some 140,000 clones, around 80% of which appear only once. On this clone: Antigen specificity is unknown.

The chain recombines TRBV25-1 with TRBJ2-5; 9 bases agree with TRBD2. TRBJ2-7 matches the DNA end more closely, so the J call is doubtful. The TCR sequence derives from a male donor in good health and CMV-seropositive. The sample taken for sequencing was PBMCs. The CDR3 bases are TGTGCCACCAACCATCCAGCGGGACTAGCCGACGAGCAGTACTTC. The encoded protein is CATNHPAGLADEQYF.